This T cell receptor beta chain was identified during a study of Ad26.COV2.S vaccination and SARS-CoV-2 variants. Study-wide background: Donor allocation was to the COV1001 Ad26.COV2.S trial arm.

The CDR3 loop spans 17 amino acids. The ends lost 4 bases at V and 5 bases at J; junction bases unmatched: 9. Germline V CDR1 and CDR2: LGHNA, YNFKEQ. Libraries were prepared by immunoSEQ multiplex PCR; TCRdb keeps only in-frame clonotypes and omits some of them. The sample has some 520,000 clones; around 88% are singletons. Treatment denoted: some 19 received Ad26.COV2.S at low or high dose, single or two shots; about five received placebo; per-sample allocation not given. Samples analyzed were those drawn on day 63 after the first vaccine or placebo injection. Vaccination used an Ad26 vector expressing Wuhan-strain SARS-CoV-2 spike.

The receptor was derived from a person between 18 and 65 years old who received the Ad26.COV2.S COVID-19 vaccine or a placebo. The chain carries TRBV4-2 and TRBJ2-5; 14 nucleotides line up with TRBD2. This sample comprised peripheral blood, obtained in a trial of Ad26.COV2.S vaccine versus placebo. The CDR3: CASSPGLAGAAAETQYF. The DNA for the CDR3 is TGTGCCAGCAGCCCGGGACTAGCGGGAGCTGCGGCTGAGACCCAGTACTTC.